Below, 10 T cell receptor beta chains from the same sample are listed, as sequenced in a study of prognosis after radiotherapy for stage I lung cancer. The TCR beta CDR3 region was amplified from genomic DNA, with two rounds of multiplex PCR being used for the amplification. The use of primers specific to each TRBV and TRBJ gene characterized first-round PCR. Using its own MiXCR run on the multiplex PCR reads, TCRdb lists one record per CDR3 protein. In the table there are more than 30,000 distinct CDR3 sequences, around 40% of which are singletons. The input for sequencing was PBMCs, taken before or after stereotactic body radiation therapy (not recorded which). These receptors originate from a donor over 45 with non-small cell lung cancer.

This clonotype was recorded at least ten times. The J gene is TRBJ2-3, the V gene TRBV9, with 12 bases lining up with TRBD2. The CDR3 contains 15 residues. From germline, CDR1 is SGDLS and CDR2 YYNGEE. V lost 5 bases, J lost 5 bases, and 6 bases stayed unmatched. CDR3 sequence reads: CASSRLAGGRDTQYF. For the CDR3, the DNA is TGTGCCAGCAGTCGTCTAGCGGGAGGGCGAGATACGCAGTATTTT.

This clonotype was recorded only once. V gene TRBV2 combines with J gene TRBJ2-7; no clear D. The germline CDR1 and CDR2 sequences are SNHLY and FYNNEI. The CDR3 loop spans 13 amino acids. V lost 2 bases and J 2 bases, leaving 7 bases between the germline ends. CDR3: CASSESGPYEQYF. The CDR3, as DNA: TGTGCCAGCAGTGAATCCGGGCCCTACGAGCAGTACTTC.

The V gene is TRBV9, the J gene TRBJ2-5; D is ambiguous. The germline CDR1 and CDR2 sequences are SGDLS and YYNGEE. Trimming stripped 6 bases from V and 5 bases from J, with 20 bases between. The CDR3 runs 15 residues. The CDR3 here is CASTQGLGRYETQYF. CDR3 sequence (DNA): TGTGCCAGCACCCAAGGGCTAGGGCGGTATGAGACCCAGTACTTC.

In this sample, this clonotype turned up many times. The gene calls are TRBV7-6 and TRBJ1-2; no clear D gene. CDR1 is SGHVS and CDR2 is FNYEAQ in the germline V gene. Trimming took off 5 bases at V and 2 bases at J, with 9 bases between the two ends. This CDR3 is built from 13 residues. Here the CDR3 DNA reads TGTGCCAGCAGCCTCAGTGAAAACTATGGCTACACCTTC. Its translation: CASSLSENYGYTF.

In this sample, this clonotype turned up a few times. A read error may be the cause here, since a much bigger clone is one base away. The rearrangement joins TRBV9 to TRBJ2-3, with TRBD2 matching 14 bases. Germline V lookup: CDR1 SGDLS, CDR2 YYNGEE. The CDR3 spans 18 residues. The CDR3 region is CASSAPGTSGGPADMQYF. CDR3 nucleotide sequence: TGTGCCAGCAGCGCCCCCGGGACTAGCGGGGGACCGGCAGATATGCAGTATTTT.

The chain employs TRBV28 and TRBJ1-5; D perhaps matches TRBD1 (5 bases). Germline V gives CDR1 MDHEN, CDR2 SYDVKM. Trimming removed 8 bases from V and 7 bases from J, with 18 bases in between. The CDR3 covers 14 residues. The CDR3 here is CASERGGTIQPQHF. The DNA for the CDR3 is TGTGCCAGCGAGCGGGGGGGGACCATACAGCCCCAGCATTTT.

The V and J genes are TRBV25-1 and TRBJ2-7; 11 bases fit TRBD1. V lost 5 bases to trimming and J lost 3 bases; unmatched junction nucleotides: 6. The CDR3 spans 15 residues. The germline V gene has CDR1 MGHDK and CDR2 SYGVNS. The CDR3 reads CASSRGTGGVYEQYF. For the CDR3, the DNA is TGTGCCAGCAGTCGGGGGACAGGGGGAGTCTACGAGCAGTACTTC.

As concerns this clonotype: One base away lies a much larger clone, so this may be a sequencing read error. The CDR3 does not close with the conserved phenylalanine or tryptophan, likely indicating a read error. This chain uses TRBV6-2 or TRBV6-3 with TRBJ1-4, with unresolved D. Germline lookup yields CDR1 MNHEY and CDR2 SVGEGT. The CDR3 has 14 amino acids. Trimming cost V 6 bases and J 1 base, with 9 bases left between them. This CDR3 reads CASRGIGTNEKLFL. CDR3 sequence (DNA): TGTGCCAGCAGGGGGATTGGAACTAATGAAAAACTGTTTTTA.

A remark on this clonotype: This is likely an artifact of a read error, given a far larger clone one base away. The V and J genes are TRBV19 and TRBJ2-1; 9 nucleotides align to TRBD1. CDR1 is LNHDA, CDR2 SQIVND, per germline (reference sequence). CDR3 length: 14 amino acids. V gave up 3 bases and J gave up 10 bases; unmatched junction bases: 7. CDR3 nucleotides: TGTGCCAGTAGTATCCGGACAGGGGCCTACGAGCAGTTCTTC. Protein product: CASSIRTGAYEQFF.

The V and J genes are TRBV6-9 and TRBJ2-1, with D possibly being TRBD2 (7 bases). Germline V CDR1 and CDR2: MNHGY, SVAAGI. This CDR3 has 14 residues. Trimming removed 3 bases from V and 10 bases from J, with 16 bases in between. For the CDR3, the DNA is TGTGCCAGCAGTTACCCAAATCGCGGGGGCGAGCAGTTCTTC. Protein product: CASSYPNRGGEQFF.